This T cell receptor beta chain was recorded in a study of STAT5B mutations in CD4+ large granular lymphocyte leukemia. Germline-derived CDR1 and CDR2 are MNHNS and SASEGT. The V segment lost 5 bases and the J segment 4 bases; nucleotides outside the gene matches: 8. There are 15 residues in the CDR3. Sequencing was at survey level. Produced via immunoSEQ multiplex PCR; TCRdb's table is partial and in-frame only. The sample holds fewer than 45,000 clones, 70% to 80% seen once. This clone is a singleton in its sample. The clonotype comes from a human donor in good health. This chain connects TRBV6-1 to TRBJ2-7; 10 nucleotides line up with TRBD1. The sequencing input was CD4+ T cells from blood buffy coats. The CDR3 here is CASSPDRGGQYEQYF. The CDR3 DNA reads as TGTGCCAGCAGTCCGGACAGGGGGGGCCAGTACGAGCAGTACTTC.